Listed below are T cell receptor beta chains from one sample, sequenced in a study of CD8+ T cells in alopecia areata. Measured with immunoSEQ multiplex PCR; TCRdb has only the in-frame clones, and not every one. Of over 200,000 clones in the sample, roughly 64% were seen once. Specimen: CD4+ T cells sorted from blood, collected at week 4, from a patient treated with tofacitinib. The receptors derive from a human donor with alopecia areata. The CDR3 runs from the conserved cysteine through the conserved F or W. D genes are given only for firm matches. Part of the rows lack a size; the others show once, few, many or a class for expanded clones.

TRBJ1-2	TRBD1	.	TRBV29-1	TGCAGCACGGGACAGGGGTATGGCTACACCTTC	CSTGQGYGYTF
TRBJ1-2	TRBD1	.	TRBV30	TGTGCCTGGATGAGGGGGCAGGGCTATGGCTACACCTTC	CAWMRGQGYGYTF
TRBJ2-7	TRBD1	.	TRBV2	TGTGCCAGCAGTGATTTAAGGGGGCAATACGAGCAGTACTTC	CASSDLRGQYEQYF
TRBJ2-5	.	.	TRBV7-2	TGTGCCAGCAGCTATGGGGTGGGACCGAGGCAAGAGACCCAGTACTTC	CASSYGVGPRQETQYF
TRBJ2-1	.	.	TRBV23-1	TGCGCCAGCAGCCCACACAGCTCCTACAATGAGCAGTTCTTC	CASSPHSSYNEQFF
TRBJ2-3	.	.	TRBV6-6	TGTGCCAGCACCTGGGACAGCACAGATACGCAGTATTTT	CASTWDSTDTQYF
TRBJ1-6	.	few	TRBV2	TGTGCCAGCAGTGAAGTACGCACAGGAGGCTATAATTCACCCCTCCACTTT	CASSEVRTGGYNSPLHF
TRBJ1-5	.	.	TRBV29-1	TGCAGCCTACAACCGACGGGGAATCAGCCCCAGCATTTT	CSLQPTGNQPQHF
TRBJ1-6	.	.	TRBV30	TGTGCCTGGAGTGGGACGGATAATTCACCCCTCCACTTT	CAWSGTDNSPLHF
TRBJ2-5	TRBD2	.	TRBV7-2	TGTGCCAGCAGCCCACCGGGACTAGCGGGATCGGAGACCCAGTACTTC	CASSPPGLAGSETQYF
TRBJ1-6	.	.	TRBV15	TGTGCCACCAGCAGAGATCATCCTGATCGGTCACCCCTCCACTTT	CATSRDHPDRSPLHF
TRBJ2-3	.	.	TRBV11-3	TGTGCCAGCAGCTTAAGTGTTAGGGATACGCAGTATTTT	CASSLSVRDTQYF
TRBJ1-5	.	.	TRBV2	TGTGCCAGCAGTGAATGGGGCAGGCAGCCCCAGCATTTT	CASSEWGRQPQHF
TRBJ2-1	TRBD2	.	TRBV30	TGTGCCTGGAGCCCCCTGGGTAGCGGGGGAGCTAGCTCCTACAATGAGCAGTTCTTC	CAWSPLGSGGASSYNEQFF
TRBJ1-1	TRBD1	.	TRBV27	TGTGCCAGCAGTCCCGGGACAGGGAGGCTCTGGACTGAAGCTTTCTTT	CASSPGTGRLWTEAFF
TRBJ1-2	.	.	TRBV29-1	TGCAGCGTTGATTTGATGGGGTTGGTGGGAGGCTACACCTTC	CSVDLMGLVGGYTF
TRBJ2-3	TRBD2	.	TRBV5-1	TGCGCCAGCAGCTTCGGCGGGGGGGCAGATACGCAGTATTTT	CASSFGGGADTQYF
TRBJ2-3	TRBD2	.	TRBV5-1	TGCGCCAGCAGCTCCGCTCTACGGGGGGCAGATACGCAGTATTTT	CASSSALRGADTQYF
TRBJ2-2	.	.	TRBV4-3	TGCGCCAGCAGCCAAGTGGCAGGGTCCGCCGGGGAGCTGTTTTTT	CASSQVAGSAGELFF
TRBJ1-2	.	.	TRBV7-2	TGTGCCAGCAGCTTAGAGAGGCAGCGCCCACGCGGCTACACCTTC	CASSLERQRPRGYTF
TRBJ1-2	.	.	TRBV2	TGTGCCAGCAGTGAAGCGGGAGGCCCCTTTGGCTACACCTTC	CASSEAGGPFGYTF
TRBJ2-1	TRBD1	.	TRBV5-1	TGCGCCAGCAGTTATGCGGACAGGGGGCTGGATGAGCAGTTCTTC	CASSYADRGLDEQFF
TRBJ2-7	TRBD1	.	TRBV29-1	TGCAGCGTCGGGACAGGGATCTACGAGCAGTACTTC	CSVGTGIYEQYF
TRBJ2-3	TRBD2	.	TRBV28	TGTGCCTGCGGGGGTAGCACAGATACGCAGTATTTT	CACGGSTDTQYF
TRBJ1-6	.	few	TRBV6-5	TGTGCCAGCAGTTACTCAATGAATTCACCCCTCCACTTT	CASSYSMNSPLHF
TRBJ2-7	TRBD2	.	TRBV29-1	TGCAGCGTTGATGGGACTAGCGGGGGGGACGAGCAGTACTTC	CSVDGTSGGDEQYF
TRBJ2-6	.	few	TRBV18	TGTGCCAGCTCACCACTCCCCCCCTCTGGGGCCAACGTCCTGACTTTC	CASSPLPPSGANVLTF
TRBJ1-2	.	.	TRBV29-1	TGCAGCGTTGATGGGACGGACAATGGCTACACCTTC	CSVDGTDNGYTF
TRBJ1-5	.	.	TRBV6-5	TGTGCCAGCCGTGGCGGCGGCAATCAGCCCCAGCATTTT	CASRGGGNQPQHF
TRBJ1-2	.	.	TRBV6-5	TGTGCCAGCAGTTACTCGGCATCCTATGGCTACACCTTC	CASSYSASYGYTF
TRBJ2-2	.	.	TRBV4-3	TGCGCCAGCAGCCGAGCATCTAGCCCCACCGGGGAGCTGTTTTTT	CASSRASSPTGELFF
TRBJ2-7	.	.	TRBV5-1	TGCGCCAGCAGCTTGGTACAGGGGAGGGACGAGCAGTACTTC	CASSLVQGRDEQYF
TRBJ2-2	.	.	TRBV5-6	TGTGCCAGCACCCTAGAGACAGGATTTACCGGGGAGCTGTTTTTT	CASTLETGFTGELFF
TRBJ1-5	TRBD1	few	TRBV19	TGTGCCAGCCAGGGACCAAGACAGGGAAGCAATCAGCCCCAGCATTTT	CASQGPRQGSNQPQHF
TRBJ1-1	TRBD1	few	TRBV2	TGTGCCAGCGTCTCCCGGACAGGGGGAACTGAAGCTTTCTTT	CASVSRTGGTEAFF